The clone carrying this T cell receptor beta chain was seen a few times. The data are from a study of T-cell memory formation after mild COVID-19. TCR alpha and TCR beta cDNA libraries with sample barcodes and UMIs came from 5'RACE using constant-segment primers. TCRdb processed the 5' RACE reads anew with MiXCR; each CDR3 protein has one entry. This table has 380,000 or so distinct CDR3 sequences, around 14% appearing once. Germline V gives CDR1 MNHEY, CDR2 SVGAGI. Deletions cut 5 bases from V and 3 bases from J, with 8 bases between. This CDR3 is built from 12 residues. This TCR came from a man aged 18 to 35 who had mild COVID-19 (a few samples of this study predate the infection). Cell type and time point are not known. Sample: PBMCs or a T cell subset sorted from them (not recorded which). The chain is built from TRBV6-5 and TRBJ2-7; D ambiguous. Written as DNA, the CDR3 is TGTGCCAGCAGTGGATTGCGCTACGAGCAGTACTTC. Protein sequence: CASSGLRYEQYF.